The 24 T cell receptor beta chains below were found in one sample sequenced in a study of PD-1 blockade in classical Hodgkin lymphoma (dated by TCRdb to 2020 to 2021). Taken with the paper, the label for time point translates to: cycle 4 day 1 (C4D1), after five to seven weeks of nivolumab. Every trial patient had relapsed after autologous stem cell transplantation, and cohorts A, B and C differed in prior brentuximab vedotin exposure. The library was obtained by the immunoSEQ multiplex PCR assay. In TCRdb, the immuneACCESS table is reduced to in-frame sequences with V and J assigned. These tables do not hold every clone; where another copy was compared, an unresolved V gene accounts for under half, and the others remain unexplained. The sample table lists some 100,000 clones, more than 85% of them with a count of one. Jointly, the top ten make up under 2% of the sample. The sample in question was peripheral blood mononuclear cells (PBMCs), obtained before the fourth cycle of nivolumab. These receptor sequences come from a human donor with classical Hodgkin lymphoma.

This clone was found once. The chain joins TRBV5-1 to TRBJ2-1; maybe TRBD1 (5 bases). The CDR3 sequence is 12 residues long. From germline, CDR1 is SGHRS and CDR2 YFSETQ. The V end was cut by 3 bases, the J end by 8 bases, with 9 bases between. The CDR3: CASSSGIHEQFF. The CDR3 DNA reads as TGCGCCAGCAGCTCAGGGATCCATGAGCAGTTCTTC.

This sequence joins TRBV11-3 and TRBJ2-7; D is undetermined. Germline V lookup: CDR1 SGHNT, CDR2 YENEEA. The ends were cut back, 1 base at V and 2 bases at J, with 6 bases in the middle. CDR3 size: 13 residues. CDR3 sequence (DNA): TGTGCCAGCAGCTTAGGTGGGCCCTACGAGCAGTACTTC. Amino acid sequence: CASSLGGPYEQYF.

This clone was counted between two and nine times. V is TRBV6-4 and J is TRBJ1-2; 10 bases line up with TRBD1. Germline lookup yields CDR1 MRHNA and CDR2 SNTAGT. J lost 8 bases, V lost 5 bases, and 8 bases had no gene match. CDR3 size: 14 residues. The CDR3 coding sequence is TGTGCCAGCAGTCGGGGACAGGGGACGGGAGGCTACACCTTC. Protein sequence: CASSRGQGTGGYTF.

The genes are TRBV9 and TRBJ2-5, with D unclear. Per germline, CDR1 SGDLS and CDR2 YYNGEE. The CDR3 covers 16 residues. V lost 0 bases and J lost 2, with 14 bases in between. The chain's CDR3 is CASSVGRVSQQETQYF. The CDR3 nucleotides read TGTGCCAGCAGCGTAGGTAGGGTGTCACAACAAGAGACCCAGTACTTC.

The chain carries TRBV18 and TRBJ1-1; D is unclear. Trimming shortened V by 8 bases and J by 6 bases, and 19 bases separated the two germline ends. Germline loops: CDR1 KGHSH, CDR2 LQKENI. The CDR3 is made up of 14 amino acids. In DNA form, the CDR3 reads TGTGCCAGCGCCTCCCCCGGGGTCCCCTCTGAAGCTTTCTTT. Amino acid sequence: CASASPGVPSEAFF.

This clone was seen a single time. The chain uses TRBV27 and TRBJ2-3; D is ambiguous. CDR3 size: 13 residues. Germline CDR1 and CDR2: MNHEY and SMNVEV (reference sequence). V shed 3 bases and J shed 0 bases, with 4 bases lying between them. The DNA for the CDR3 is TGTGCCAGCAGTTTTGGGAGCACAGATACGCAGTATTTT. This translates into CASSFGSTDTQYF.

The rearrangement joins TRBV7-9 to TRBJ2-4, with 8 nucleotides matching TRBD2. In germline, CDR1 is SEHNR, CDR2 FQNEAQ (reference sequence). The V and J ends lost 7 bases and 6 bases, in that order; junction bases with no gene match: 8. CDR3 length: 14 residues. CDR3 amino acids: CASTPPGLGNIQYF. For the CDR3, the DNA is TGTGCCAGCACCCCTCCGGGACTAGGAAACATTCAGTACTTC.

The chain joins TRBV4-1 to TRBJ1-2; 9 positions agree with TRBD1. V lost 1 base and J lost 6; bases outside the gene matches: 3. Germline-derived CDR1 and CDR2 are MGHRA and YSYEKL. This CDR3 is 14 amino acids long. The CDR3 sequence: CASSQGDREDGYTF. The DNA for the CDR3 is TGCGCCAGCAGCCAAGGGGACAGGGAAGATGGCTACACCTTC.

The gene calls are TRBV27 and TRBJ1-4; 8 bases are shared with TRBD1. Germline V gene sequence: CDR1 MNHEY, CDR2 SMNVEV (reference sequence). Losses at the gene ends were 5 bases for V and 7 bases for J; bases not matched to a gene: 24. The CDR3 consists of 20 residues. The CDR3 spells CASSEKQGATFSALREKLFF. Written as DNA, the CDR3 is TGTGCCAGCAGTGAAAAGCAGGGGGCCACTTTCAGCGCGTTGCGTGAAAAACTGTTTTTT.

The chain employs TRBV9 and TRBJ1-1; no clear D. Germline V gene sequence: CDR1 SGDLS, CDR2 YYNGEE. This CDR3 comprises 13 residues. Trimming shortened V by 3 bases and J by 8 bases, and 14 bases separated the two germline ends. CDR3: CASSAPPSLEAFF. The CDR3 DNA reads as TGTGCCAGCAGCGCTCCCCCCAGTTTAGAAGCTTTCTTT.

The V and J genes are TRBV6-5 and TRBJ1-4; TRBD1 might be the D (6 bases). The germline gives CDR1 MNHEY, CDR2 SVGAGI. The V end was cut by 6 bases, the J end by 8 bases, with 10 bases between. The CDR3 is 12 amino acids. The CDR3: CASSQGSEKLFF. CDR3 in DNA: TGTGCCAGCAGCCAGGGGTCAGAAAAACTGTTTTTT.

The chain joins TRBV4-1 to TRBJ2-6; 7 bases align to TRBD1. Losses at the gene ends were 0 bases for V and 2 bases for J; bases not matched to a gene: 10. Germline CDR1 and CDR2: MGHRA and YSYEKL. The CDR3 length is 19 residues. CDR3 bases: TGCGCCAGCAGCCAAGAGGAGTGGGGTACAGGGGCTGGGGCCAACGTCCTGACTTTC. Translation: CASSQEEWGTGAGANVLTF.

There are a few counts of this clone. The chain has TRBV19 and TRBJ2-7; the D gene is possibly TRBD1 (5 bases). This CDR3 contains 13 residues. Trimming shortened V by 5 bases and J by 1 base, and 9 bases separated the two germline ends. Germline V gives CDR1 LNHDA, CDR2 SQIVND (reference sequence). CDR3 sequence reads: CASSPTGSYEQYF. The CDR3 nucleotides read TGTGCCAGTAGTCCCACAGGATCCTACGAGCAGTACTTC.

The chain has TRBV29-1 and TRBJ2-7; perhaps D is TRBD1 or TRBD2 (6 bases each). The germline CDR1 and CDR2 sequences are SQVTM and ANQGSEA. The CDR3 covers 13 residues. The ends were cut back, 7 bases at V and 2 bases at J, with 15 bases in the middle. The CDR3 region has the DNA TGCAGCGGGGGTGGGGGGCCCACCTACGAGCAGTACTTC. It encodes CSGGGGPTYEQYF.

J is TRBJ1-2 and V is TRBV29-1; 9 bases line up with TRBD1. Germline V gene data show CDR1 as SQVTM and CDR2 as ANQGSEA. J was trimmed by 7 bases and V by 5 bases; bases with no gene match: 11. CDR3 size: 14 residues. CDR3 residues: CSVNPGQGSSGYTF. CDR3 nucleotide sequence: TGCAGCGTTAACCCGGGACAGGGATCGAGTGGCTACACCTTC.

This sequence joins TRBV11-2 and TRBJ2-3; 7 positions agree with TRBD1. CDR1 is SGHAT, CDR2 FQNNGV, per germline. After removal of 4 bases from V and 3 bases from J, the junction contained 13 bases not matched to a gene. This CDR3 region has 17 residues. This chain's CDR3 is CASSWPGTVDVTDTQYF. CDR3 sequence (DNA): TGTGCCAGCAGCTGGCCCGGGACAGTAGATGTAACAGATACGCAGTATTTT.

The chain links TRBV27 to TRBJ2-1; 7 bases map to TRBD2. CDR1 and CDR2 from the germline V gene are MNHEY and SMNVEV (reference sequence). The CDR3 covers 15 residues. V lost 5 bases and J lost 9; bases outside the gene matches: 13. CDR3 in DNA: TGTGCCAGCAGTACCGGACTAGTTGCTAGGGCTGAGCAGTTCTTC. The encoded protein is CASSTGLVARAEQFF.

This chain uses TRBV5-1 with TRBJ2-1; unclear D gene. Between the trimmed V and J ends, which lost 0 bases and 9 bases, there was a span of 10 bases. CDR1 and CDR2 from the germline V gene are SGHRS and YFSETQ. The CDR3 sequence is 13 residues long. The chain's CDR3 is CASSLADGREQFF. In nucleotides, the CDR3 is TGCGCCAGCAGCTTGGCGGACGGGCGTGAGCAGTTCTTC.

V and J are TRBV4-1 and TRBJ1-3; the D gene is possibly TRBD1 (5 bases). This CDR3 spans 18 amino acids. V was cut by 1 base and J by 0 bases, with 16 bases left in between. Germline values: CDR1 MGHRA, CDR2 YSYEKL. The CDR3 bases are TGCGCCAGCAGCCAAGTTATTCCGGGACCGGGCTCTGGAAACACCATATATTTT. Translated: CASSQVIPGPGSGNTIYF.

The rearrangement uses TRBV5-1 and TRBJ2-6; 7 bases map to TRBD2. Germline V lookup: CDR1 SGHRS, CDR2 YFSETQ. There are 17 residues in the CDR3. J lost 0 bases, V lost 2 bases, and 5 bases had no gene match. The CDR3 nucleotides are TGCGCCAGCAGCTTCGGGACTATCGTCTCTGGGGCCAACGTCCTGACTTTC. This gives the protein CASSFGTIVSGANVLTF.

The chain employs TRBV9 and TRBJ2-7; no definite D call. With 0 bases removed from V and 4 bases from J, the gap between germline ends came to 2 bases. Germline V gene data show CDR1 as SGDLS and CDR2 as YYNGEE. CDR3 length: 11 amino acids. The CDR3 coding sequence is TGTGCCAGCAGCGTAGGGTACGAGCAGTACTTC. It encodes CASSVGYEQYF.

CDR3 DNA: TGCGCCAGCAGCTCGACAGGGGGCGAGAACTATGGCTACACCTTC. It specifies CASSSTGGENYGYTF. The rearrangement links TRBV5-1 to TRBJ1-2, with 10 bases identical to TRBD1. J lost 2 bases, V lost 3 bases, and 4 bases had no gene match. CDR1 is SGHRS and CDR2 is YFSETQ in the germline V gene. The CDR3 has 15 amino acids.

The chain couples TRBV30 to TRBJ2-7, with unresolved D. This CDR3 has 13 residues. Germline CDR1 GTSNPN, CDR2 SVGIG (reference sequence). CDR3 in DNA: TGTGCTCTAAGTCCAGAAATAACCTACGAGCAGTACTTC. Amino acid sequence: CALSPEITYEQYF.

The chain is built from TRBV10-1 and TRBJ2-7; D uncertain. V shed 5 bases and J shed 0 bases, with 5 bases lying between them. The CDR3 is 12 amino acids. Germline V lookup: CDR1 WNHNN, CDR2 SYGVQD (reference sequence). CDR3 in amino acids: CASSQSSYEQYF. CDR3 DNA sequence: TGCGCCAGCAGTCAGAGCTCCTACGAGCAGTACTTC.